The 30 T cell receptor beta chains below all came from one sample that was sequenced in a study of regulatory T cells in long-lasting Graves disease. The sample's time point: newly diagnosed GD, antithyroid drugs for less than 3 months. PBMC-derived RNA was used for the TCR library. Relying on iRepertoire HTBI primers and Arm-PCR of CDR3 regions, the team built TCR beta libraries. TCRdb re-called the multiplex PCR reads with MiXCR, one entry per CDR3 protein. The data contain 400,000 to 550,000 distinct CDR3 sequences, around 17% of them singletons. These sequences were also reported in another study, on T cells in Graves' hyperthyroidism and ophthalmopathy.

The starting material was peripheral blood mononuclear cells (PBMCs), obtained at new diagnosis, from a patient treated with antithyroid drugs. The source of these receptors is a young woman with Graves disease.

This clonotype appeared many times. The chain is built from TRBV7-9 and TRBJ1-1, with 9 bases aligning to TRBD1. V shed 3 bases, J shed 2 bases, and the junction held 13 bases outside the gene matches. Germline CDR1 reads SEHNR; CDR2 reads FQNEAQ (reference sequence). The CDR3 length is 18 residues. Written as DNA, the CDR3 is TGTGCCAGCAGCTTGGGGGACAGGGATTGGGAACATAACACTGAAGCTTTCTTT. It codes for CASSLGDRDWEHNTEAFF.

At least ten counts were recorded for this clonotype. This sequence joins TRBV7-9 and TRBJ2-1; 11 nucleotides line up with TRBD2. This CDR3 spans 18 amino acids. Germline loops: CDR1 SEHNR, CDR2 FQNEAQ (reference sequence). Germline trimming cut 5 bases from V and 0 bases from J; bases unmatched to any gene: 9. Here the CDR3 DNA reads TGTGCCAGCAGCAAACTAGCGGGAGTCCCCAGCTCCTACAATGAGCAGTTCTTC. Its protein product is CASSKLAGVPSSYNEQFF. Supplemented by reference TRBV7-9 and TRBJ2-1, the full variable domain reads DTGVSQNPRHKITKRGQNVTFRCDPISEHNRLYWYRQTLGQGPEFLTYFQNEAQLEKSRLLSDRFSAERPKGSFSTLEIQRTEQGDSAMYLCASSKLAGVPSSYNEQFFGPGTRLTVL.

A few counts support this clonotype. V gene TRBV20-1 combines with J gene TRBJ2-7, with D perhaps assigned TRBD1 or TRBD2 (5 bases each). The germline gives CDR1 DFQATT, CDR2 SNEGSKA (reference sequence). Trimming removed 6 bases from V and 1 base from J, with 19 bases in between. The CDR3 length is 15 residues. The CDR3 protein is CSAKRERGRSYEQYF. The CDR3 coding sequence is TGCAGTGCCAAGAGAGAGAGGGGTAGGTCCTACGAGCAGTACTTC.

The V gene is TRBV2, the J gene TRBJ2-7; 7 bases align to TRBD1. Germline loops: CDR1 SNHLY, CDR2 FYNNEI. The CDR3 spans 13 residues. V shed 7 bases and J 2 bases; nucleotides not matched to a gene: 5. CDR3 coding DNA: TGTGCCAGCAAGACAGGGAGTCCCTACGAGCAGTACTTC. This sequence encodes CASKTGSPYEQYF.

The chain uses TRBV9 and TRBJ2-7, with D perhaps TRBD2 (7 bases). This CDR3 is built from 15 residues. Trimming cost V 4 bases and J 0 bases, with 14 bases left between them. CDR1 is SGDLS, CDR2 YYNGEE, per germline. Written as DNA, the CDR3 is TGTGCCAGCAGCAGAGAGGGGGGGCCCTCCTACGAGCAGTACTTC. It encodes CASSREGGPSYEQYF. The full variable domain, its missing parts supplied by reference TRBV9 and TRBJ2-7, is DSGVTQTPKHLITATGQRVTLRCSPRSGDLSVYWYQQSLDQGLQFLIQYYNGEERAKGNILERFSAQQFPDLHSELNLSSLELGDSALYFCASSREGGPSYEQYFGPGTRLTVT.

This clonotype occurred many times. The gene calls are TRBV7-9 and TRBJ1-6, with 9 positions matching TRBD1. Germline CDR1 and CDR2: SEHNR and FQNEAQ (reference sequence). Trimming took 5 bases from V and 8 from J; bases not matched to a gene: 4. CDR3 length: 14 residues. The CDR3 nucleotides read TGTGCCAGCAGCCCGGACAGGGGTGATTCACCCCTCCACTTT. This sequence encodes CASSPDRGDSPLHF. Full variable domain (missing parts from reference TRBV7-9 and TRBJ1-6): DTGVSQNPRHKITKRGQNVTFRCDPISEHNRLYWYRQTLGQGPEFLTYFQNEAQLEKSRLLSDRFSAERPKGSFSTLEIQRTEQGDSAMYLCASSPDRGDSPLHFGNGTRLTVT.

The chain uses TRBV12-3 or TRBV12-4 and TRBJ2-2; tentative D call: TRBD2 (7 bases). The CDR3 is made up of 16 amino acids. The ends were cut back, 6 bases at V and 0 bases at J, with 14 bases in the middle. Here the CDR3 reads CASRGGADANTGELFF. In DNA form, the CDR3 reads TGTGCCAGCAGGGGGGGGGCCGACGCGAACACCGGGGAGCTGTTTTTT.

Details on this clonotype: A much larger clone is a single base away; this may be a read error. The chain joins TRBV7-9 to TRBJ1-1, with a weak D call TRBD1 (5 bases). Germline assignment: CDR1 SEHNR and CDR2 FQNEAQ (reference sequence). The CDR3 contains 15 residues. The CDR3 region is CASSLGDPRNTEVFF. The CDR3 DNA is TGTGCCAGCAGCTTAGGGGACCCCCGGAACACTGAAGTTTTCTTT.

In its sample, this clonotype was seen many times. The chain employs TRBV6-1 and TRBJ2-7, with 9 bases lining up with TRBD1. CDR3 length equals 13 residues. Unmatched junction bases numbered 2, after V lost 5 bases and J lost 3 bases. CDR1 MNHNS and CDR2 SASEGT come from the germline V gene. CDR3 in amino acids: CASSRTGVYEQYF. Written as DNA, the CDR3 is TGTGCCAGCAGTAGGACAGGGGTCTACGAGCAGTACTTC.

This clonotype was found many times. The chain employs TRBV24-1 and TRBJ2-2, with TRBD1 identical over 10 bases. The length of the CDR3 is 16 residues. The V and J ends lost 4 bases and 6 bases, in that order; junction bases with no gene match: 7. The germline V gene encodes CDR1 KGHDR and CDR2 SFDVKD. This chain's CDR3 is CATSDPGQGKAGELFF. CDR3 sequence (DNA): TGTGCCACCAGTGACCCGGGACAGGGGAAAGCCGGGGAGCTGTTTTTT.

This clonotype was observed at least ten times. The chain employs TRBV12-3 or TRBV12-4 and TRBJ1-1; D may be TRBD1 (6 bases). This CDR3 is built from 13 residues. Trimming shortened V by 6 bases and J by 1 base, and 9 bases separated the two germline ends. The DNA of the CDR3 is TGTGCCAGCAGGTGGACAGCGAACACTGAAGCTTTCTTT. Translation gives CASRWTANTEAFF.

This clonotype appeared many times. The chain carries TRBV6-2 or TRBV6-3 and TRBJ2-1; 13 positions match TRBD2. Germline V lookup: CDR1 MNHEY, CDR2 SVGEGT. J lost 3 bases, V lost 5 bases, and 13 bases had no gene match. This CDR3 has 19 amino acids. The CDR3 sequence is CASSGETRTSGRDYNEQFF. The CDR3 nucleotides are TGTGCCAGCAGTGGTGAAACAAGGACTAGCGGGAGAGACTACAATGAGCAGTTCTTC.

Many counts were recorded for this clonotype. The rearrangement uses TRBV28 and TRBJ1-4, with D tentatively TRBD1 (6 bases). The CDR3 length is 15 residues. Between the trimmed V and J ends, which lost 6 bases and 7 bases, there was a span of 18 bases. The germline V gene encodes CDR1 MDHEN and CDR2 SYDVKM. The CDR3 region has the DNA TGTGCCAGCAGGGATACAGGGTTTCTAAGTGAAAAACTGTTTTTT. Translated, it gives CASRDTGFLSEKLFF. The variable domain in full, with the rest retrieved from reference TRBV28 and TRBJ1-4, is DVKVTQSSRYLVKRTGEKVFLECVQDMDHENMFWYRQDPGLGLRLIYFSYDVKMKEKGDIPEGYSVSREKKERFSLILESASTNQTSMYLCASRDTGFLSEKLFFGSGTQLSVL.

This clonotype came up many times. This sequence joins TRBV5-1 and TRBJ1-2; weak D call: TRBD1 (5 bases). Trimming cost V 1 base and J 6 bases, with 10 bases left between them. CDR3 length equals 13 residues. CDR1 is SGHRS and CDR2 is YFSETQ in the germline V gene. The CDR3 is CASSLTLQDGYTF. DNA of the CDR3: TGCGCCAGCAGCTTGACCCTACAGGATGGCTACACCTTC. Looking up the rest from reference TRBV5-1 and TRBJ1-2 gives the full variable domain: KAGVTQTPRYLIKTRGQQVTLSCSPISGHRSVSWYQQTPGQGLQFLFEYFSETQRNKGNFPGRFSGRQFSNSRSEMNVSTLELGDSALYLCASSLTLQDGYTFGSGTRLTVV.

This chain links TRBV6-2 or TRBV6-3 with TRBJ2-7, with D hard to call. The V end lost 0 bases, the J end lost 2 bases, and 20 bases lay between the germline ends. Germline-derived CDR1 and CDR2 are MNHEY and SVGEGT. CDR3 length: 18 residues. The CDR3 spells CASSYSILLPRTAYEQYF. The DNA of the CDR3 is TGTGCCAGCAGTTACTCGATCCTGTTGCCCCGGACCGCCTACGAGCAGTACTTC.

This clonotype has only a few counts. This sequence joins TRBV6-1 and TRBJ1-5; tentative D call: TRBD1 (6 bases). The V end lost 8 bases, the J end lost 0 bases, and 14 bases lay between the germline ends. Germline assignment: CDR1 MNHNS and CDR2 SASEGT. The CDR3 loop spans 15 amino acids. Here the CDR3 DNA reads TGTGCCAGCGGAGACAGGCATTATAGCAATCAGCCCCAGCATTTT. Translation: CASGDRHYSNQPQHF.

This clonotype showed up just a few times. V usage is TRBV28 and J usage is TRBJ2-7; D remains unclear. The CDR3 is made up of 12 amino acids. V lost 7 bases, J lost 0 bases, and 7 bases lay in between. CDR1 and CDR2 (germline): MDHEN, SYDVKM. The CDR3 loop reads CASKERSYEQYF. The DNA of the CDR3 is TGTGCCAGCAAGGAGCGCTCCTACGAGCAGTACTTC.

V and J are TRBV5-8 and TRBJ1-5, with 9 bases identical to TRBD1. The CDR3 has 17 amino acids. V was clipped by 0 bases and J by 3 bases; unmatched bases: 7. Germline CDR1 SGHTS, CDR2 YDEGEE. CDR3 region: CASSLERTGGYNQPQHF. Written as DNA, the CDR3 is TGTGCCAGCAGCTTGGAGAGAACAGGGGGCTACAATCAGCCCCAGCATTTT.

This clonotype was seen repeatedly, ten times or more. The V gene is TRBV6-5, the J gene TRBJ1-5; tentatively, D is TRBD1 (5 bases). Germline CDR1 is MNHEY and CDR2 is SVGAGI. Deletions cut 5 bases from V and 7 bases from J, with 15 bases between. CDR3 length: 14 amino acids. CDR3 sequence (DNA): TGTGCCAGCAGTAACCCGACAGAAACCCAGCCCCAGCATTTT. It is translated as CASSNPTETQPQHF.

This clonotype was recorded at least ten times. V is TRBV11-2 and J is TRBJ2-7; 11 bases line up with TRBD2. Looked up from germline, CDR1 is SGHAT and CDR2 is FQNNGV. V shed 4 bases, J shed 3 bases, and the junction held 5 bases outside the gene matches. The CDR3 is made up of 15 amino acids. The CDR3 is CASSSLAGGVYEQYF. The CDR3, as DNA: TGTGCCAGCAGCTCCCTAGCGGGAGGTGTCTACGAGCAGTACTTC.

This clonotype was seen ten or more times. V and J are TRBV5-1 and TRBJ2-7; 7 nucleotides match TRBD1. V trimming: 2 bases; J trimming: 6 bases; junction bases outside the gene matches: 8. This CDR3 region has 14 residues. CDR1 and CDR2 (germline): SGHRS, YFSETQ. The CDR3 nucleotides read TGCGCCAGCAGCTTTCCGGGACAGATATCCGAGCAGTACTTC. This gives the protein CASSFPGQISEQYF.

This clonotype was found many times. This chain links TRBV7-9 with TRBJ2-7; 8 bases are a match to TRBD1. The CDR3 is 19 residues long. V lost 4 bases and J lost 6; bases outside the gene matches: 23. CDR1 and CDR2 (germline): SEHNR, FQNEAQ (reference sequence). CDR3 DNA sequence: TGTGCCAGCAGCTCCCCGCGTCGGGGACAGGTACAGTATTTGGGCGAGCAGTACTTC. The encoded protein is CASSSPRRGQVQYLGEQYF. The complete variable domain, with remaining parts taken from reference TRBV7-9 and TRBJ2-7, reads DTGVSQNPRHKITKRGQNVTFRCDPISEHNRLYWYRQTLGQGPEFLTYFQNEAQLEKSRLLSDRFSAERPKGSFSTLEIQRTEQGDSAMYLCASSSPRRGQVQYLGEQYFGPGTRLTVT.

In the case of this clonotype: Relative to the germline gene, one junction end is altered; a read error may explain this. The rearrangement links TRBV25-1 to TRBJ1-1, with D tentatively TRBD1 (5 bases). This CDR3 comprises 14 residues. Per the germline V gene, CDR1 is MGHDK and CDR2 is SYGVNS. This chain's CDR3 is CASVERGLNTGAFF. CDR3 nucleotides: TGTGCCAGCGTTGAAAGGGGACTGAACACTGGAGCTTTCTTT.

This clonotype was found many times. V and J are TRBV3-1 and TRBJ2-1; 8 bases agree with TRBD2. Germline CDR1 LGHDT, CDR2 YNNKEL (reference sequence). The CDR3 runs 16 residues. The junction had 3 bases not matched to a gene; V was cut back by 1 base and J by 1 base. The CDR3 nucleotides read TGTGCCAGCAGCCAAGGCACGGGAGGGTCCTACAATGAGCAGTTCTTC. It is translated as CASSQGTGGSYNEQFF.

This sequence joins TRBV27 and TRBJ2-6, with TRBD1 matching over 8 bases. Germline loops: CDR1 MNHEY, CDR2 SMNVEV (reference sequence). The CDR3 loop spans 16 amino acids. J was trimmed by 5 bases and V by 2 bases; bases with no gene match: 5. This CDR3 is CASSLRRTGWANVLTF. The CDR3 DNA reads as TGTGCCAGCAGTTTACGACGGACAGGGTGGGCCAACGTCCTGACTTTC.

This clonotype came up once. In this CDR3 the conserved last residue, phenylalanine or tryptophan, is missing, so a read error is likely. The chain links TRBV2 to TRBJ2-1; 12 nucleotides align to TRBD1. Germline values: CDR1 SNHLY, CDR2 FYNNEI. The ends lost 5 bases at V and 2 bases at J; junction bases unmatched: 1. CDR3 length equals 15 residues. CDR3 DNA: TGTGCCAGCAGTAGGGACAGGGGGCCCTACAATGAGCAGTTCTCC. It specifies CASSRDRGPYNEQFS.

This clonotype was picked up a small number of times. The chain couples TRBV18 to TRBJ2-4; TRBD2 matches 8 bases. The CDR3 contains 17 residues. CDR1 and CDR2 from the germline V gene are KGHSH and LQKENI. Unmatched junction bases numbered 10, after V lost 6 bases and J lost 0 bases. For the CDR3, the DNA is TGTGCCAGCTCGCCTACCCCGGGGGGGATAGCCAAAAACATTCAGTACTTC. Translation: CASSPTPGGIAKNIQYF. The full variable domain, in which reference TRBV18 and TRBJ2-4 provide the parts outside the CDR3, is NAGVMQNPRHLVRRRGQEARLRCSPMKGHSHVYWYRQLPEEGLKFMVYLQKENIIDESGMPKERFSAEFPKEGPSILRIQQVVRGDSAAYFCASSPTPGGIAKNIQYFGAGTRLSVL.

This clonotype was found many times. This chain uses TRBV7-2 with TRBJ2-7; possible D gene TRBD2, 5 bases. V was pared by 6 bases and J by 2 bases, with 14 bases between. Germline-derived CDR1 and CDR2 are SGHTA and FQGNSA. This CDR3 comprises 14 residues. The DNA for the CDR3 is TGTGCCAGCAGAATCGGGCGGGCAGCCTACGAGCAGTACTTC. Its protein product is CASRIGRAAYEQYF.

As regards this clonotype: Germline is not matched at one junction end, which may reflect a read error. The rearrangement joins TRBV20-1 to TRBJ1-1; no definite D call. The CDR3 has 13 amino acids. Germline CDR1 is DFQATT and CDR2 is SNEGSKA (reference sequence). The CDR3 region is CSTRVVEDTEAFF. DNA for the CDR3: TGCAGTACTAGAGTGGTAGAGGACACTGAAGCTTTCTTT.

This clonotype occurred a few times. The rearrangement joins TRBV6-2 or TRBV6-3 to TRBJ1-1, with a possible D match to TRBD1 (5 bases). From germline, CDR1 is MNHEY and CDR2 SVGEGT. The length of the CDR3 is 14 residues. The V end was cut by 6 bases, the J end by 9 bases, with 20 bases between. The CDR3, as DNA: TGTGCCAGCAGGGGGGGACTGCAGAACCTAAAAGCTTTCTTT. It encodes CASRGGLQNLKAFF.